Listed here are 21 T cell receptor beta chains from one sample, sequenced in a study of Graves' ophthalmopathy and Graves' hyperthyroidism. RNA transcripts served as template for amplifying TCR beta CDR3 sequences. An opening RT-PCR round employed HTBI primers and preceded a second-round multiplex PCR. TCRdb fed the multiplex PCR reads into MiXCR, producing one record per CDR3 protein. In the table there are about 740,000 distinct CDR3 sequences, 40% of which are singletons. Sequencing was done on a sample of peripheral blood. Receptors originate from an adult man with Graves' ophthalmopathy.

Only a few counts were recorded for this clonotype. V usage is TRBV7-9 and J usage is TRBJ2-5; TRBD1 matches at 8 bases. Germline trimming cut 5 bases from V and 2 bases from J; bases unmatched to any gene: 4. The CDR3 extends over 14 amino acids. Per the germline V gene, CDR1 is SEHNR and CDR2 is FQNEAQ (reference sequence). The DNA for the CDR3 is TGTGCCAGCAGCGTCTACAGGGGGCAAGAGACCCAGTACTTC. Translation gives CASSVYRGQETQYF.

At least ten counts were recorded for this clonotype. The chain links TRBV20-1 to TRBJ1-2; D remains ambiguous. Germline V gene data show CDR1 as DFQATT and CDR2 as SNEGSKA (reference sequence). The CDR3 spans 13 residues. The V end was cut by 3 bases, the J end by 5 bases, with 13 bases between. This CDR3 is CSARGYQKYGYTF. The CDR3 nucleotides are TGCAGTGCTAGGGGATACCAAAAGTATGGCTACACCTTC.

The chain links TRBV5-8 to TRBJ2-7; 7 bases line up with TRBD1. This CDR3 comprises 14 residues. Germline CDR1 SGHTS, CDR2 YDEGEE. V was pared by 4 bases and J by 7 bases, with 11 bases of the junction left unmatched. The CDR3 loop reads CASSPRDRPVEQYF. The CDR3 DNA follows: TGTGCCAGCAGCCCTAGGGACAGACCTGTGGAGCAGTACTTC.

The chain couples TRBV12-3 or TRBV12-4 to TRBJ1-2; 7 bases are a match to TRBD1. The CDR3 is 13 amino acids. J was trimmed by 8 bases and V by 2 bases; bases with no gene match: 5. CDR3 sequence: CASSLWQGDGYTF. CDR3 DNA sequence: TGTGCCAGCAGTTTATGGCAGGGGGACGGCTACACCTTC.

This chain links TRBV29-1 with TRBJ1-2; D is perhaps TRBD1 (6 bases). Trimming shortened V by 3 bases and J by 4 bases, and 18 bases separated the two germline ends. CDR3 size: 15 residues. Germline CDR1 and CDR2: SQVTM and ANQGSEA. CDR3 residues: CSVDRSKGGGYGYTF. The CDR3 bases are TGCAGCGTTGATCGCTCGAAGGGGGGCGGCTATGGCTACACCTTC.

The sample holds many counts of this clonotype. The chain employs TRBV29-1 and TRBJ1-1; a possible D gene is TRBD1 (5 bases). V was pared by 5 bases and J by 1 base, with 17 bases between. Germline CDR1 reads SQVTM; CDR2 reads ANQGSEA. There are 15 residues in the CDR3. The CDR3 spells CSVPDAGSGNTEAFF. The CDR3 bases are TGCAGCGTTCCGGACGCAGGGTCGGGGAACACTGAAGCTTTCTTT. The variable domain in full, completed from reference TRBV29-1 and TRBJ1-1, reads SAVISQKPSRDICQRGTSLTIQCQVDSQVTMMFWYRQQPGQSLTLIATANQGSEATYESGFVIDKFPISRPNLTFSTLTVSNMSPEDSSIYLCSVPDAGSGNTEAFFGQGTRLTVV.

The chain employs TRBV19 and TRBJ1-5, with D possibly matching TRBD1 (6 bases). The CDR3 spans 15 residues. Germline V CDR1 and CDR2: LNHDA, SQIVND (reference sequence). V was pared by 5 bases and J by 11 bases, with 22 bases between. The CDR3 region is CASSPTGGPRGAQHF. The CDR3 DNA follows: TGTGCCAGTAGTCCGACGGGGGGTCCTAGGGGGGCCCAGCATTTT.

The chain uses TRBV20-1 and TRBJ2-7; D is perhaps TRBD1 or TRBD2 (5 bases each). The CDR3 length is 15 residues. The V gene's germline CDR1 is DFQATT and CDR2 SNEGSKA (reference sequence). The V and J ends lost 3 bases and 2 bases respectively, with 17 bases between them. The CDR3 reads CSASIFGGETYEQYF. The CDR3 region has the DNA TGCAGTGCTAGTATCTTTGGGGGAGAGACCTACGAGCAGTACTTC.

This clonotype appeared many times. The chain has TRBV20-1 and TRBJ2-7, with 8 nucleotides matching TRBD1. V was pared by 5 bases and J by 3 bases, with 6 bases of the junction left unmatched. The CDR3 sequence is 13 residues long. From germline, CDR1 is DFQATT and CDR2 SNEGSKA (reference sequence). CDR3 amino acids: CSALRTGNYEQYF. The CDR3 DNA is TGCAGTGCTCTCAGGACAGGGAACTACGAGCAGTACTTC.

In the case of this clonotype: One end of the junction is discordant with germline, which a read error may explain. The CDR3 nucleotides read TGTGCCACCACCCACCGGGGACAGCGGGGGACGTTTTTC. Its translation: CATTHRGQRGTFF. The rearrangement joins TRBV15 to TRBJ1-2; 7 nucleotides align to TRBD1. This CDR3 contains 13 residues. Germline V gives CDR1 LNHNV, CDR2 YYDKDF (reference sequence).

Here the CDR3 reads CASNGTSGGFQYF. The CDR3 DNA follows: TGTGCCAGCAATGGGACTAGCGGGGGTTTCCAGTACTTC. J is TRBJ2-5 and V is TRBV6-2 or TRBV6-3; 14 bases are a match to TRBD2. The CDR3 contains 13 residues. V shed 7 bases, J shed 10 bases, and the junction held 5 bases outside the gene matches. CDR1 is MNHEY, CDR2 SVGEGT, per germline.

The table lists this clonotype with a few counts. This chain uses TRBV20-1 with TRBJ1-1; D might be TRBD1 (5 bases). Trimming removed 0 bases from V and 3 bases from J, with 11 bases in between. Germline V gives CDR1 DFQATT, CDR2 SNEGSKA (reference sequence). The CDR3 has 14 amino acids. The CDR3 spells CSARDRRGHTEAFF. The CDR3 DNA reads as TGCAGTGCTAGAGATCGGCGGGGCCACACTGAAGCTTTCTTT.

The chain is built from TRBV11-1 and TRBJ1-3, with D maybe TRBD1 (5 bases). V was clipped by 3 bases and J by 4 bases, with 13 bases between them. The germline gives CDR1 SGHAT, CDR2 FQDESV (reference sequence). This CDR3 region has 15 residues. CDR3 in amino acids: CASSLDPGTGNTIYF. CDR3 coding DNA: TGTGCCAGCAGCTTGGATCCAGGGACGGGAAACACCATATATTTT.

This clonotype has only a few counts. CDR3 DNA: TGCGCCAGCAGCCGGGACGTAAATTCACCCCTCCACTTT. It is translated as CASSRDVNSPLHF. The chain couples TRBV4-1 to TRBJ1-6; TRBD1 is a possible D gene (5 bases). The CDR3 loop spans 13 amino acids. The ends were cut back, 4 bases at V and 7 bases at J, with 8 bases in the middle. CDR1 is MGHRA and CDR2 is YSYEKL in the germline V gene.

There are many counts of this clonotype. The rearrangement links TRBV5-5 to TRBJ1-3, with D perhaps TRBD1 (5 bases). The length of the CDR3 is 15 residues. Germline loops: CDR1 SGHKS, CDR2 YYEKEE (reference sequence). V lost 6 bases and J lost 0, with 13 bases in between. The CDR3 spells CASIEWGTSGNTIYF. In nucleotides, the CDR3 is TGTGCCAGCATCGAGTGGGGGACCTCTGGAAACACCATATATTTT.

This CDR3 is CASTPGTQREQYF. The CDR3 DNA is TGTGCCAGTACTCCGGGGACCCAAAGGGAGCAGTACTTC. The chain couples TRBV19 to TRBJ2-7; D possibly uses TRBD1 or TRBD2 (5 bases each). CDR1 LNHDA and CDR2 SQIVND come from the germline V gene (reference sequence). The CDR3 is 13 residues long. Trimming pared 7 bases from V and 7 bases from J, leaving 17 bases between.

V usage is TRBV25-1 and J usage is TRBJ2-5, with 9 bases lining up with TRBD1. J lost 11 bases, V lost 5 bases, and 9 bases had no gene match. CDR1 and CDR2 (germline): MGHDK, SYGVNS. The CDR3 extends over 13 amino acids. The CDR3 loop is CASSPRQGEEQYF. The CDR3 bases are TGTGCCAGCAGTCCACGACAGGGGGAAGAGCAGTACTTC.

V gene TRBV19 combines with J gene TRBJ1-1; TRBD1 might be the D (6 bases). The CDR3 has 13 residues. The V gene's germline CDR1 is LNHDA and CDR2 SQIVND (reference sequence). Trimming cost V 5 bases and J 8 bases, with 15 bases left between them. The CDR3 nucleotides are TGTGCCAGTAGTGTAGGTTACGGGACAGAAGCTTTCTTT. It specifies CASSVGYGTEAFF. The variable domain in full, with the rest retrieved from reference TRBV19 and TRBJ1-1, is DGGITQSPKYLFRKEGQNVTLSCEQNLNHDAMYWYRQDPGQGLRLIYYSQIVNDFQKGDIAEGYSVSREKKESFPLTVTSAQKNPTAFYLCASSVGYGTEAFFGQGTRLTVV.

This clonotype was picked up many times. The CDR3 coding sequence is TGTGCCAGCAGCTTTCGTTGGCAGGGGGAAAATCATCAGCCCCAGCATTTT. This gives the protein CASSFRWQGENHQPQHF. The chain is built from TRBV7-3 and TRBJ1-5, with 7 bases fitting TRBD1. CDR3 length equals 17 residues. Looked up from germline, CDR1 is SGHTA and CDR2 is FQGTGA. After removal of 3 bases from V and 5 bases from J, the junction contained 13 bases not matched to a gene.

V gene TRBV10-3 combines with J gene TRBJ2-7; D remains unclear. The germline V and J ends were trimmed by 10 bases and 2 bases, with 18 bases remaining between them. CDR3 length: 14 amino acids. The germline V gene has CDR1 ENHRY and CDR2 SYGVKD. CDR3 loop: CASSPEGFTYEQYF. The CDR3 nucleotides read TGTGCCAGCAGCCCCGAAGGTTTCACCTACGAGCAGTACTTC.

The chain uses TRBV7-9 and TRBJ2-2, with 8 bases identical to TRBD2. Per the germline V gene, CDR1 is SEHNR and CDR2 is FQNEAQ (reference sequence). Unmatched junction bases numbered 4, after V lost 6 bases and J lost 1 base. The CDR3 covers 15 residues. CDR3 in amino acids: CASRVSGGNTGELFF. The DNA of the CDR3 is TGTGCCAGCAGGGTCAGCGGGGGGAACACCGGGGAGCTGTTTTTT. Variable domain in full (rest from reference TRBV7-9 and TRBJ2-2): DTGVSQNPRHKITKRGQNVTFRCDPISEHNRLYWYRQTLGQGPEFLTYFQNEAQLEKSRLLSDRFSAERPKGSFSTLEIQRTEQGDSAMYLCASRVSGGNTGELFFGEGSRLTVL.